Listed below are T cell receptor beta chains from one sample, sequenced in a study of CD8 T cells in ankylosing spondylitis. A single record per CDR3 protein comes from TCRdb applying MiXCR to the 5' RACE reads. The sample has 340,000 or so distinct CDR3 sequences; roughly 14% are singletons. The sequenced sample was blood, either unsorted or a sorted T cell fraction (not recorded which). The source of these receptors is a male donor with ankylosing spondylitis or in good health (not recorded which). Each CDR3 is given without its conserved first and last residue. Each record gives: V gene, CDR3 length, J gene, CDR3 protein.

>TRBV3-1|13|TRBJ2-2
ASSQGIGVTGELF
>TRBV12-3/TRBV12-4|12|TRBJ2-5
ASSQQGASETQY
>TRBV20-1|13|TRBJ2-1
SHRLAGAPVNEQF
>TRBV5-1|12|TRBJ1-5
ASSPDEGRQPQH
>TRBV10-3|14|TRBJ2-1
AISNRLAGDNDEQF
>TRBV12-3/TRBV12-4|13|TRBJ2-7
ASSPTNRGRSEQY
>TRBV5-6|13|TRBJ2-1
ASSLLAPLDNEQF
>TRBV5-1|11|TRBJ2-7
ASSLGERGEQY
>TRBV12-3/TRBV12-4|12|TRBJ2-7
ASTPRGGGYEQY
>TRBV5-1|15|TRBJ2-3
ASSLALGGGTSDTQY
>TRBV7-8|12|TRBJ1-6
ASSSGPRNSPLH
>TRBV5-6|14|TRBJ1-4
ASSEWGTATNEKLF
>TRBV7-2|14|TRBJ2-7
ASSLADSTGGNEQY
>TRBV5-1|10|TRBJ1-2
ASSLDGRGYT
>TRBV11-3|13|TRBJ2-3
ASSLEALATDTQY
>TRBV18|13|TRBJ2-2
ASSPRTGDTGELF
>TRBV12-3/TRBV12-4|12|TRBJ2-2
ASSLPTNTGELF
>TRBV5-1|12|TRBJ2-3
ASSLSAPTDTQY
>TRBV4-1|11|TRBJ1-1
ASSQAFDRGAF
>TRBV6-1|13|TRBJ2-2
ASSPRDRGSGELF
>TRBV12-3/TRBV12-4|11|TRBJ1-1
ASSFRQGYEAF
>TRBV5-1|11|TRBJ1-1
ASSYTLNTEAF
>TRBV27|12|TRBJ2-1
ASSSGTGGKGQF
>TRBV4-2|13|TRBJ1-1
ASSQEVTGGTEAF
>TRBV6-2/TRBV6-3|12|TRBJ2-1
AGGRGHTYNEQF
>TRBV2|14|TRBJ2-5
ASKGVLRGIKETQY
>TRBV9|11|TRBJ2-1
ASSVEGGGEQF
>TRBV6-1|14|TRBJ2-1
ASSPGRGGGAYEQF
>TRBV4-2|14|TRBJ2-1
ASSQEGLAGGNEQF
>TRBV4-1|12|TRBJ2-7
ASSQDQTWYEQY